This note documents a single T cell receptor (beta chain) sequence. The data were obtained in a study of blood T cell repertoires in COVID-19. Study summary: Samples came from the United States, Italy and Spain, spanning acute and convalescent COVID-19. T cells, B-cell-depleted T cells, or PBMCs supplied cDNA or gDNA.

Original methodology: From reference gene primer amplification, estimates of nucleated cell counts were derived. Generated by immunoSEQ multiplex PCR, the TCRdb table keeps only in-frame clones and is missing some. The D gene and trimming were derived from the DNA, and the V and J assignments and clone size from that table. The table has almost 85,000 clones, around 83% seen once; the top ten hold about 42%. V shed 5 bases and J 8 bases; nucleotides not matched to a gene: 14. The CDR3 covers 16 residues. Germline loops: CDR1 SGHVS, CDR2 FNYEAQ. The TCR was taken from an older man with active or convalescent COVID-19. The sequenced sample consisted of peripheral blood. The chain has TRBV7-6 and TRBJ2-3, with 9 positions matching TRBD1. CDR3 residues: CASSLVGDRVMGTQYF. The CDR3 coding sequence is TGTGCCAGCAGCCTCGTAGGGGACAGGGTAATGGGTACGCAGTATTTT.